Below, one TCR beta chain is given with its context. Its antigen target is currently unknown. No base-level quality is on record; no much larger clone is a single base apart. The donors were healthy, HIV-negative adults with no recently reported acute infections or vaccinations. Every donor was a Caucasian adult residing in Nashville, Tennessee, USA. CD4+ T cells were enriched by magnetic negative selection; naive cells were then positively selected on CD45RA, and the negative fraction formed the memory subset. After blood collection by leukapheresis, PBMCs were isolated using Ficoll-Histopaque density gradient centrifugation and then cryopreserved in the vapor phase of liquid nitrogen. Purity and quantity of every magnetically sorted T cell population were checked by analytical flow cytometry. Genomic DNA was isolated from each sorted fraction and quantified by UV absorbance on a Nanodrop 2000c.

These data originate in a study of shared clonotypes between healthy human individuals (dated by TCRdb to about 2020). General notes on the study: The cohort comprised a couple of women and three men aged 18 to 49 years. To increase sequencing depth and limit assay-specific biases, different laboratories used diverse techniques to prepare libraries and sequence TCR repertoires. Leukapheresis yielded between about 0.85 and 9 billion PBMCs per donor. To estimate repertoire size and how much clonotypes are shared between individuals, the study performed deep sequencing of blood TCR repertoires from roughly five healthy adults. For each donor, three plates each were used for CD4 naive and CD4 memory, two plates were used for CD8 naive, and one plate was used for CD8 memory.

The junction shows trimming of 2 bases on V and 5 bases on J, plus 12 bases between the germline ends. CDR3 length: 15 amino acids, cysteine to phenylalanine. Only the CDR3 DNA stays, 45 bases, in frame from base 1. The germline V gene gives CDR1 as SGHDN and CDR2 as FVKESK. TCR CDR3 regions were amplified from genomic DNA by multiplex PCR using the deep immunoSEQ assay. For each cell subset, the extracted genomic DNA was distributed evenly across all wells of several immunoSEQ 96-well plates, and each plate served as one replicate. Each replicate PCR for sorted subsets received around 0.2 ug genomic DNA, equal to about 30,000 T cell genomes. Purified libraries were measured with a Qubit 3.0 fluorometer, size-checked on a Bioanalyzer 2100, and measured again with the KAPA Library Quantification kit. A separate single-read 150-cycle Illumina NextSeq 550 flow cell was used to sequence each immunoSEQ 96-well plate. The paper's processing steps were these. The immunoSEQ output contained only junctional sequences without quality scores, so filtering could not match that applied to full-length reads. To assign V/J genes and CDR3, sequences were annotated against IMGT germline references using PyIR, a Python wrapper for IgBLAST v1.9. Reads with weak V/J assignments (E-value above 1e-6), missing CDR3, stop codons, out-of-frame junctions, or ambiguous translated residues were removed. V3J clonotypes were defined as sequences sharing the same inferred V gene, J gene, and CDR3 amino acid sequence. Percentage overlap between repertoires was calculated by dividing the number of shared unique clonotypes by the size of the smaller repertoire. Richness of each repertoire was evaluated using RTK rarefaction, the Chao1 estimator, and Recon v2.1 estimates of unobserved clonotypes. For all TCRbeta clonotypes obtained by the gDNA method from a few donors, generation probabilities were computed with OLGA. What TCRdb holds here is the immuneACCESS table cut down to in-frame rearrangements. Part of the clones is not present; checked against another copy, under half of the missing clones reflect an unresolved V gene, and the others are unexplained. V, J and clone size were drawn from that table, and D and trimming were deduced from the DNA. Within this sample are over 1.4 million clones, with roughly 96% of them counted one time only. Roughly 1.2% of the sample rests with the top ten.

What the work shows at the level of the full study, not this receptor alone: Sampling was limited to blood, and TCR repertoires in tissue likely differ from TCR repertoires in blood. Higher generation probabilities were observed for clonotypes shared by all four sorted-subset donors than for non-shared clonotypes. About 5% of naive CD4, 3.5% of naive CD8, roughly 2.5% of memory CD4, and approximately 0.39% of memory CD8 clonotypes were shared across several donors. The genetic and exposure-history diversity represented was limited by the small number of donors. Pairwise subsampling led to the expectation that sequencing depth would affect the degree of clonotype sharing among donors. Estimated clonotype richness was generally larger for naive than for memory subsets. Incomplete sequencing was indicated by rarefaction of sorted-subset datasets, despite the large sequencing depth.

This receptor was obtained from a man aged 25-40 years in good health. The sequence joins TRBV14 to TRBJ2-2; the best D guess is TRBD2, with 7 bases matching. The sample taken for sequencing was naive CD4+ T cells sorted from blood. The sample's cell subset or site label, decoded: CD45RA+ positively selected. The CDR3 loop reads CASSQRGAATGELFF. The nucleotide sequence reads as follows: TGTGCCAGCAGCCAACGGGGGGCCGCGACCGGGGAGCTGTTTTTT.